Listed below are T cell receptor beta chains from one sample, sequenced in a study of CD8 T cells in ankylosing spondylitis. TCRdb passed the 5' RACE reads through MiXCR, listing each CDR3 protein once. The sample contains about 500,000 distinct CDR3 sequences, approximately 12% of which appear only once. The sequencing sample was made of blood, either unsorted or a sorted T cell fraction (not recorded which). These receptors all stem from a male donor with ankylosing spondylitis. Both conserved end residues are part of each CDR3. Each record gives: CDR3 length, D gene, clone size, V gene, J gene, CDR3 protein, CDR3 DNA. A D gene is named only where the DNA matches it firmly. The size field is filled for only some rows; it gives once, few, many or a size class.

cdr3_length: 16
d_call: -
clone_size: few
v_call: TRBV20-1
j_call: TRBJ2-5
cdr3_aa: CSARVEGIGVGETQYF
cdr3_nt: TGCAGTGCTAGAGTTGAGGGGATTGGGGTCGGGGAGACCCAGTACTTC

cdr3_length: 15
d_call: TRBD1
clone_size: -
v_call: TRBV4-2
j_call: TRBJ1-1
cdr3_aa: CASSLTGTGGNEAFF
cdr3_nt: TGTGCCAGCAGCCTAACCGGGACAGGGGGAAATGAAGCTTTCTTT

cdr3_length: 14
d_call: -
clone_size: -
v_call: TRBV20-1
j_call: TRBJ2-6
cdr3_aa: CSANSRSGANVLTF
cdr3_nt: TGCAGTGCTAACAGCCGCTCTGGGGCCAACGTCCTGACTTTC

cdr3_length: 14
d_call: -
clone_size: many
v_call: TRBV12-3/TRBV12-4
j_call: TRBJ2-3
cdr3_aa: CASARLSSPDTQYF
cdr3_nt: TGTGCCAGCGCCCGTTTGAGTAGCCCAGATACGCAGTATTTT

cdr3_length: 16
d_call: -
clone_size: -
v_call: TRBV18
j_call: TRBJ2-2
cdr3_aa: CASSPIGSTNTGELFF
cdr3_nt: TGTGCCAGCTCGCCGATTGGTTCGACGAACACCGGGGAGCTGTTTTTT

cdr3_length: 18
d_call: TRBD2
clone_size: -
v_call: TRBV2
j_call: TRBJ2-5
cdr3_aa: CASRWGGLAGVGGETQYF
cdr3_nt: TGTGCCAGCAGGTGGGGGGGACTAGCGGGAGTCGGAGGAGAGACCCAGTACTTC

cdr3_length: 18
d_call: -
clone_size: -
v_call: TRBV4-1
j_call: TRBJ2-1
cdr3_aa: CASSQPAGASSSYNEQFF
cdr3_nt: TGCGCCAGCAGCCAACCCGCAGGGGCTTCAAGCTCCTACAATGAGCAGTTCTTC

cdr3_length: 14
d_call: -
clone_size: -
v_call: TRBV5-6
j_call: TRBJ2-1
cdr3_aa: CASSSTGTLNEQFF
cdr3_nt: TGTGCCAGCAGCTCCACCGGGACACTCAATGAGCAGTTCTTC

cdr3_length: 15
d_call: -
clone_size: few
v_call: TRBV5-1
j_call: TRBJ2-1
cdr3_aa: CASSLTRTSYNEQFF
cdr3_nt: TGCGCCAGCAGCCTGACAAGAACCTCCTACAATGAGCAGTTCTTC

cdr3_length: 15
d_call: -
clone_size: few
v_call: TRBV11-2
j_call: TRBJ1-2
cdr3_aa: CASSSVTSANYGYTF
cdr3_nt: TGTGCCAGCAGCTCCGTAACCTCGGCCAACTATGGCTACACCTTC

cdr3_length: 16
d_call: -
clone_size: -
v_call: TRBV20-1
j_call: TRBJ2-1
cdr3_aa: CSARDPVGSSYNEQFF
cdr3_nt: TGCAGTGCTAGAGACCCTGTCGGGAGCTCCTACAATGAGCAGTTCTTC

cdr3_length: 12
d_call: -
clone_size: many
v_call: TRBV11-2
j_call: TRBJ2-7
cdr3_aa: CASSFSPYEQYF
cdr3_nt: TGTGCCAGCAGCTTCAGCCCCTACGAGCAGTACTTC

cdr3_length: 15
d_call: TRBD2
clone_size: -
v_call: TRBV20-1
j_call: TRBJ2-2
cdr3_aa: CSARISGRAWGELFF
cdr3_nt: TGCAGTGCTAGAATAAGCGGGAGGGCCTGGGGGGAGCTGTTTTTT

cdr3_length: 13
d_call: -
clone_size: -
v_call: TRBV29-1
j_call: TRBJ1-1
cdr3_aa: CSVDRGHDTEAFF
cdr3_nt: TGCAGCGTTGACCGGGGGCACGACACTGAAGCTTTCTTT

cdr3_length: 13
d_call: -
clone_size: many
v_call: TRBV12-3/TRBV12-4
j_call: TRBJ1-1
cdr3_aa: CASNPTENTEAFF
cdr3_nt: TGTGCCAGCAACCCGACGGAGAACACTGAAGCTTTCTTT

cdr3_length: 13
d_call: -
clone_size: -
v_call: TRBV18
j_call: TRBJ2-5
cdr3_aa: CASSPPSWETQYF
cdr3_nt: TGTGCCAGCTCACCCCCAAGTTGGGAGACCCAGTACTTC

cdr3_length: 11
d_call: -
clone_size: -
v_call: TRBV6-6
j_call: TRBJ1-2
cdr3_aa: CASSHIDGYTF
cdr3_nt: TGTGCCAGCAGTCATATAGATGGCTACACCTTC

cdr3_length: 13
d_call: -
clone_size: many
v_call: TRBV5-1
j_call: TRBJ2-1
cdr3_aa: CASSRWRDNEQFF
cdr3_nt: TGCGCCAGCAGCCGGTGGCGGGACAATGAGCAGTTCTTC

cdr3_length: 13
d_call: -
clone_size: -
v_call: TRBV6-2/TRBV6-3
j_call: TRBJ1-2
cdr3_aa: CASRGLQGAGYTF
cdr3_nt: TGTGCCAGCAGAGGCCTCCAGGGAGCTGGCTACACCTTC

cdr3_length: 12
d_call: -
clone_size: few
v_call: TRBV29-1
j_call: TRBJ2-7
cdr3_aa: CSVYYREYEQYF
cdr3_nt: TGCAGCGTATACTACAGGGAATACGAGCAGTACTTC

cdr3_length: 14
d_call: -
clone_size: few
v_call: TRBV29-1
j_call: TRBJ1-2
cdr3_aa: CSVEEGRGVRGYTF
cdr3_nt: TGCAGCGTTGAAGAAGGTAGGGGGGTCCGAGGCTACACCTTC

cdr3_length: 15
d_call: -
clone_size: few
v_call: TRBV5-7
j_call: TRBJ2-2
cdr3_aa: CASSPDRILTGELFF
cdr3_nt: TGTGCCAGCAGCCCTGACAGAATCCTTACCGGGGAGCTGTTTTTT

cdr3_length: 15
d_call: TRBD1
clone_size: few
v_call: TRBV19
j_call: TRBJ2-3
cdr3_aa: CASQPGQGYTDTQYF
cdr3_nt: TGTGCCAGTCAACCGGGACAGGGATACACAGATACGCAGTATTTT

cdr3_length: 13
d_call: -
clone_size: -
v_call: TRBV6-5
j_call: TRBJ1-6
cdr3_aa: CASSYSERDPLHF
cdr3_nt: TGTGCCAGCAGTTACTCGGAGAGGGACCCCCTCCACTTT

cdr3_length: 12
d_call: -
clone_size: few
v_call: TRBV20-1
j_call: TRBJ1-3
cdr3_aa: CSAPESGNTIYF
cdr3_nt: TGCAGTGCCCCCGAAAGTGGAAACACCATATATTTT

cdr3_length: 12
d_call: TRBD1
clone_size: -
v_call: TRBV12-3/TRBV12-4
j_call: TRBJ1-1
cdr3_aa: CASSLYEGAAFF
cdr3_nt: TGTGCCAGCAGTTTATACGAGGGGGCGGCTTTCTTT

cdr3_length: 14
d_call: -
clone_size: -
v_call: TRBV6-1
j_call: TRBJ2-5
cdr3_aa: CASTLVGRTETQYF
cdr3_nt: TGTGCCAGCACTCTGGTAGGGAGAACAGAGACCCAGTACTTC

cdr3_length: 16
d_call: -
clone_size: few
v_call: TRBV14
j_call: TRBJ2-1
cdr3_aa: CASSPLYGLGGNEQFF
cdr3_nt: TGTGCCAGCAGCCCACTATATGGGCTAGGGGGAAATGAGCAGTTCTTC

cdr3_length: 13
d_call: -
clone_size: -
v_call: TRBV3-1
j_call: TRBJ2-5
cdr3_aa: CASSQEHYETQYF
cdr3_nt: TGTGCCAGCAGCCAAGAACACTACGAGACCCAGTACTTC

cdr3_length: 16
d_call: -
clone_size: few
v_call: TRBV5-1
j_call: TRBJ2-2
cdr3_aa: CASSLNPPANTGELFF
cdr3_nt: TGCGCCAGCAGCTTAAACCCTCCCGCGAACACCGGGGAGCTGTTTTTT

cdr3_length: 14
d_call: -
clone_size: -
v_call: TRBV10-3
j_call: TRBJ2-1
cdr3_aa: CAISGVVATNEQFF
cdr3_nt: TGTGCCATCAGTGGTGTGGTAGCGACCAATGAGCAGTTCTTC

cdr3_length: 12
d_call: TRBD1
clone_size: -
v_call: TRBV2
j_call: TRBJ2-4
cdr3_aa: CASRTGANIQYF
cdr3_nt: TGTGCCAGCAGGACAGGGGCAAACATTCAGTACTTC

cdr3_length: 13
d_call: -
clone_size: -
v_call: TRBV7-9
j_call: TRBJ2-1
cdr3_aa: CASSPRGLYEQFF
cdr3_nt: TGTGCCAGCAGCCCCCGTGGGCTGTATGAGCAGTTCTTC

cdr3_length: 17
d_call: -
clone_size: few
v_call: TRBV18
j_call: TRBJ2-2
cdr3_aa: CASSPSTSRSNTGELFF
cdr3_nt: TGTGCCAGCTCACCATCCACTAGCCGCTCGAACACCGGGGAGCTGTTTTTT

cdr3_length: 14
d_call: -
clone_size: many
v_call: TRBV27
j_call: TRBJ1-5
cdr3_aa: CASSTGGRGQPQHF
cdr3_nt: TGTGCCAGCAGTACGGGGGGGCGAGGGCAGCCCCAGCATTTT

cdr3_length: 12
d_call: -
clone_size: -
v_call: TRBV20-1
j_call: TRBJ1-5
cdr3_aa: CSAGGQDQPQHF
cdr3_nt: TGCAGTGCGGGGGGGCAGGATCAGCCCCAGCATTTT

cdr3_length: 16
d_call: TRBD2
clone_size: few
v_call: TRBV7-9
j_call: TRBJ2-1
cdr3_aa: CASSPPGGSSYNEQFF
cdr3_nt: TGTGCCAGCAGCCCCCCGGGGGGTAGCTCCTACAATGAGCAGTTCTTC

cdr3_length: 17
d_call: TRBD2
clone_size: -
v_call: TRBV10-3
j_call: TRBJ2-3
cdr3_aa: CAISESTGGLATDTQYF
cdr3_nt: TGTGCCATCAGTGAGTCCACTGGGGGACTAGCGACAGATACGCAGTATTTT

cdr3_length: 15
d_call: -
clone_size: few
v_call: TRBV7-9
j_call: TRBJ2-1
cdr3_aa: CASSLARLTLNEQFF
cdr3_nt: TGTGCCAGCAGCTTAGCAAGGCTAACTCTTAATGAGCAGTTCTTC

cdr3_length: 14
d_call: TRBD2
clone_size: many
v_call: TRBV28
j_call: TRBJ2-1
cdr3_aa: CASSSPLGGKGPFF
cdr3_nt: TGTGCCAGCAGTTCCCCCTTGGGAGGGAAGGGTCCGTTCTTC

cdr3_length: 17
d_call: -
clone_size: -
v_call: TRBV3-1
j_call: TRBJ1-3
cdr3_aa: CASSRTTGSLSGNTIYF
cdr3_nt: TGTGCCAGCAGCCGCACTACCGGGAGCCTCTCTGGAAACACCATATATTTT

cdr3_length: 16
d_call: -
clone_size: -
v_call: TRBV7-9
j_call: TRBJ2-2
cdr3_aa: CASSLGMGSNTGELFF
cdr3_nt: TGTGCCAGCAGCTTAGGGATGGGCAGCAACACCGGGGAGCTGTTTTTT

cdr3_length: 14
d_call: TRBD1
clone_size: few
v_call: TRBV7-2
j_call: TRBJ1-2
cdr3_aa: CASRIGQGAFGYTF
cdr3_nt: TGTGCCAGCAGAATTGGACAGGGGGCTTTCGGCTACACCTTC

cdr3_length: 13
d_call: -
clone_size: -
v_call: TRBV6-2/TRBV6-3
j_call: TRBJ1-5
cdr3_aa: CASSETGIQPQHF
cdr3_nt: TGTGCCAGCTCCGAAACAGGGATTCAGCCCCAGCATTTT

cdr3_length: 16
d_call: TRBD2
clone_size: -
v_call: TRBV4-1
j_call: TRBJ2-1
cdr3_aa: CASSQEGLAVDNEQFF
cdr3_nt: TGCGCCAGCAGCCAAGAGGGACTAGCTGTTGACAATGAGCAGTTCTTC

cdr3_length: 14
d_call: -
clone_size: many
v_call: TRBV5-1
j_call: TRBJ2-5
cdr3_aa: CASHGRPGQETQYF
cdr3_nt: TGCGCCAGCCATGGGCGACCTGGGCAAGAGACCCAGTACTTC

cdr3_length: 17
d_call: TRBD1
clone_size: few
v_call: TRBV28
j_call: TRBJ2-7
cdr3_aa: CASSPSSDRPRAYEQYF
cdr3_nt: TGTGCCAGCAGCCCGTCTTCGGACAGGCCGAGAGCCTACGAGCAGTACTTC

cdr3_length: 15
d_call: TRBD1
clone_size: few
v_call: TRBV2
j_call: TRBJ1-1
cdr3_aa: CASSPQGTRNTEAFF
cdr3_nt: TGTGCCAGCAGTCCACAGGGGACACGGAACACTGAAGCTTTCTTT

cdr3_length: 16
d_call: -
clone_size: -
v_call: TRBV18
j_call: TRBJ2-1
cdr3_aa: CASSTNGGQSYNEQFF
cdr3_nt: TGTGCCAGCTCAACCAATGGAGGACAGAGCTACAATGAGCAGTTCTTC

cdr3_length: 21
d_call: -
clone_size: few
v_call: TRBV14
j_call: TRBJ1-1
cdr3_aa: CASSLRPGPRGPQNMNTEAFF
cdr3_nt: TGTGCCAGCAGTCTCAGGCCCGGGCCCAGGGGCCCCCAAAACATGAACACTGAAGCTTTCTTT

cdr3_length: 15
d_call: TRBD2
clone_size: few
v_call: TRBV9
j_call: TRBJ2-2
cdr3_aa: CASSVFWEGTGELFF
cdr3_nt: TGTGCCAGCAGCGTCTTTTGGGAGGGCACCGGGGAGCTGTTTTTT

cdr3_length: 16
d_call: TRBD1
clone_size: -
v_call: TRBV15
j_call: TRBJ2-2
cdr3_aa: CATSRLGQGYTGELFF
cdr3_nt: TGTGCCACCAGCAGACTCGGACAGGGGTACACCGGGGAGCTGTTTTTT

cdr3_length: 12
d_call: -
clone_size: -
v_call: TRBV15
j_call: TRBJ1-1
cdr3_aa: CATSGPKLGAFF
cdr3_nt: TGTGCCACCAGCGGCCCGAAGTTGGGAGCTTTCTTT

cdr3_length: 14
d_call: -
clone_size: -
v_call: TRBV20-1
j_call: TRBJ2-1
cdr3_aa: CSAPGPGSYNEQFF
cdr3_nt: TGCAGTGCCCCCGGGCCCGGCTCCTACAATGAGCAGTTCTTC

cdr3_length: 17
d_call: -
clone_size: -
v_call: TRBV11-2
j_call: TRBJ2-1
cdr3_aa: CASSLVGAGSTYNEQFF
cdr3_nt: TGTGCCAGCAGCTTAGTCGGGGCAGGGAGTACCTACAATGAGCAGTTCTTC

cdr3_length: 14
d_call: TRBD2
clone_size: few
v_call: TRBV29-1
j_call: TRBJ2-1
cdr3_aa: CSVLQTSGYNEQFF
cdr3_nt: TGCAGCGTGCTCCAGACTAGCGGTTACAATGAGCAGTTCTTC